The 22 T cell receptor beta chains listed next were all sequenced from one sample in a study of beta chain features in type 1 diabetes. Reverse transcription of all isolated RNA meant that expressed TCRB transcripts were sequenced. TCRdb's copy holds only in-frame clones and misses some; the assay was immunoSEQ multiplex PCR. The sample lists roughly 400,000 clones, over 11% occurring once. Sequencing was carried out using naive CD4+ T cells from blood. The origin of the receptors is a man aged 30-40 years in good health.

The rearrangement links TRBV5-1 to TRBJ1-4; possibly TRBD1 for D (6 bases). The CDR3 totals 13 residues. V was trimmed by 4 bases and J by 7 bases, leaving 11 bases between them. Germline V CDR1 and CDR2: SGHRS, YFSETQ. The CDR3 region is CASSPGQLEKLFF. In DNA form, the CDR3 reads TGCGCCAGCAGCCCAGGACAGCTTGAAAAACTGTTTTTT.

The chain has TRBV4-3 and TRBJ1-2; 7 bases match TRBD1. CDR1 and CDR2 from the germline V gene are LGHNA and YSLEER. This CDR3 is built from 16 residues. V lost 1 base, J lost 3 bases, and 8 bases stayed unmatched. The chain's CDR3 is CASSQVGTVPHYGYTF. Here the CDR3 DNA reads TGCGCCAGCAGCCAAGTCGGGACAGTCCCCCACTATGGCTACACCTTC.

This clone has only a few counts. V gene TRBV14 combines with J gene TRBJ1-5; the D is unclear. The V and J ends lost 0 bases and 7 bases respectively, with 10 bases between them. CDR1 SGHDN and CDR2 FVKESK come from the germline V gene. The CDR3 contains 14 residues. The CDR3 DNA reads TGTGCCAGCAGCCAAGATGCGGCAGGACAGCCCCAGCATTTT. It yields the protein CASSQDAAGQPQHF.

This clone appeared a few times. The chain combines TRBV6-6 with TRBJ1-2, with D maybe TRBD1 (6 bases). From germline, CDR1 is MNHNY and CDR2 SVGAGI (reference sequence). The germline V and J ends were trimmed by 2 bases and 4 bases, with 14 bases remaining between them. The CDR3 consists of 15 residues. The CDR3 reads CASSYEPTGRYGYTF. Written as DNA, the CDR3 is TGTGCCAGCAGTTACGAACCGACAGGCCGCTATGGCTACACCTTC.

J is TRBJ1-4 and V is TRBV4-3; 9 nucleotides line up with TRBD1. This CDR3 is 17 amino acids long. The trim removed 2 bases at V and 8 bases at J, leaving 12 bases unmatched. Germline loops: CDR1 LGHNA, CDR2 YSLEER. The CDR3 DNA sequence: TGCGCCAGCAGCCAAACACAACAGGGGGCTAGGGTAGAAAAACTGTTTTTT. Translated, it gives CASSQTQQGARVEKLFF.

DNA for the CDR3: TGTGCCACCAGCACCACAGCCCGGGCCCGTAACACTGAAGCTTTCTTT. It yields the protein CATSTTARARNTEAFF. This chain connects TRBV15 to TRBJ1-1; no clear D. The CDR3 is 16 amino acids. Trimming took off 4 bases at V and 2 bases at J, with 17 bases between the two ends. Per germline, CDR1 LNHNV and CDR2 YYDKDF (reference sequence).

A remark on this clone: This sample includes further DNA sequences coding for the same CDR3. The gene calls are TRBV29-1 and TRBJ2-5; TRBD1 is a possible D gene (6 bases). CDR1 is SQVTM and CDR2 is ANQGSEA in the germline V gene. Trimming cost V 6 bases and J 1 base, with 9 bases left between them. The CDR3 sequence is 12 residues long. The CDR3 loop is CSVGASQETQYF. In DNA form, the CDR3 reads TGCAGCGTGGGGGCTAGCCAAGAGACCCAGTACTTC. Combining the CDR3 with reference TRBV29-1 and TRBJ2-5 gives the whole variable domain SAVISQKPSRDICQRGTSLTIQCQVDSQVTMMFWYRQQPGQSLTLIATANQGSEATYESGFVIDKFPISRPNLTFSTLTVSNMSPEDSSIYLCSVGASQETQYFGPGTRLLVL.

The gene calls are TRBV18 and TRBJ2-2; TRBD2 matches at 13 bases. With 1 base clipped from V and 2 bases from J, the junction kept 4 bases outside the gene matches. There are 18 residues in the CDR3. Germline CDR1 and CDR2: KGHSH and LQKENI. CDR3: CASSPRTSGGPNTGELFF. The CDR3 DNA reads TGTGCCAGCTCACCACGGACTAGCGGGGGTCCAAACACCGGGGAGCTGTTTTTT.

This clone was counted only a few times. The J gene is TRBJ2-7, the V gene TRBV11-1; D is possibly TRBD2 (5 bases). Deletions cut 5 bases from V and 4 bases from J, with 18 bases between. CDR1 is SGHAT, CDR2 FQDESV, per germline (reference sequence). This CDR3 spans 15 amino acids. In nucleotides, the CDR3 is TGTGCCAGCAGCAAACCCCAAACTAGGCCTTACGAGCAGTACGTC. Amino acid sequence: CASSKPQTRPYEQYV.

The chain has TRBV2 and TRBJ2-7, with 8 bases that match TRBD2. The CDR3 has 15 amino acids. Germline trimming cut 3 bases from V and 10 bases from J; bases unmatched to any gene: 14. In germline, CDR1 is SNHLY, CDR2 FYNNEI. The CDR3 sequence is CASSDAGGHPPLQYV. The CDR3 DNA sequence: TGTGCCAGCAGTGACGCGGGAGGCCATCCGCCTCTCCAGTACGTC.

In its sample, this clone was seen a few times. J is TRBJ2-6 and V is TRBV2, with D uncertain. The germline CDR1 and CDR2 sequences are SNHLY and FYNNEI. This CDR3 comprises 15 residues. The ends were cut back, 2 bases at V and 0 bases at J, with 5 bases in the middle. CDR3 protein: CASSELNSGANVLTF. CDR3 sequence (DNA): TGTGCCAGCAGTGAACTTAACTCTGGGGCCAACGTCCTGACTTTC.

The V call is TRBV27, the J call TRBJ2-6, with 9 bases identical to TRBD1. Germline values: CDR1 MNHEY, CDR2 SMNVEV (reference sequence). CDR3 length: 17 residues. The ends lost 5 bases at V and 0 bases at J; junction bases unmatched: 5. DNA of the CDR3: TGTGCCAGCAGTAGGACAGGGGCCAACTCTGGGGCCAACGTCCTGACTTTC. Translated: CASSRTGANSGANVLTF.

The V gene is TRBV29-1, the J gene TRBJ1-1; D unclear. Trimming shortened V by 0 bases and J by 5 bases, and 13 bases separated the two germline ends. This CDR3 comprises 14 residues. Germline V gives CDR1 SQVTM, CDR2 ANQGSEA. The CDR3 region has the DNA TGCAGCGTTGAAGATCGTCACGGGCGGACTGAAGCTTTCTTT. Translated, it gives CSVEDRHGRTEAFF.

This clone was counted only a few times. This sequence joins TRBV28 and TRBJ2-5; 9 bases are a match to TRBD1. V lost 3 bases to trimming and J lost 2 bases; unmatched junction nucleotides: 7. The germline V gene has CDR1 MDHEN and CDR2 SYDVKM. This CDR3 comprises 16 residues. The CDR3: CASSFSGTGRQETQYF. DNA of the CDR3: TGTGCCAGCAGTTTTTCCGGGACAGGGAGACAAGAGACCCAGTACTTC.

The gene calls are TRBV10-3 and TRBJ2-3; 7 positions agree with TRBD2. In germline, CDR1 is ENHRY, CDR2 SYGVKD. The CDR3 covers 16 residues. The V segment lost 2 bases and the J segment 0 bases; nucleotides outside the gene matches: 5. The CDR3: CAISEGRGTSTDTQYF. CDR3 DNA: TGTGCCATCAGTGAGGGGAGGGGAACGAGCACAGATACGCAGTATTTT.

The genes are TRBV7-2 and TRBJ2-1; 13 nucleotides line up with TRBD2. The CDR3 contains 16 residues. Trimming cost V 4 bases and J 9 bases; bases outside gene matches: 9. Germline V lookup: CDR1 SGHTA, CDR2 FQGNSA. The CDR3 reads CASSSRLAGGFGEQFF. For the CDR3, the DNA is TGTGCCAGCAGCTCGCGACTAGCGGGAGGTTTCGGTGAGCAGTTCTTC.

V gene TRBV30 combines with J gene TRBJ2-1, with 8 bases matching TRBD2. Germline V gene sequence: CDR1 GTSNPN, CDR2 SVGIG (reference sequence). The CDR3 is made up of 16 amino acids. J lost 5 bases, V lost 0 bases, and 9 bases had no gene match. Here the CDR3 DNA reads TGTGCCTGGAGTGTTTTCCAGGTAGCGGGGCACAATGAGCAGTTCTTC. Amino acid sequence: CAWSVFQVAGHNEQFF.

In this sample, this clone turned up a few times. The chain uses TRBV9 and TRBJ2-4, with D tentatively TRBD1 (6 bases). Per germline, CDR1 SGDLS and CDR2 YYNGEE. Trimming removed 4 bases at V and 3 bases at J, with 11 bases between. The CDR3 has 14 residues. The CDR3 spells CASSPRTDKNIQYF. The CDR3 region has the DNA TGTGCCAGCAGCCCTCGGACAGACAAAAACATTCAGTACTTC.

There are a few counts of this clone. The CDR3 protein is CAIRGLARNEQFF. In nucleotides, the CDR3 is TGTGCCATCAGGGGACTAGCGAGAAATGAGCAGTTCTTC. The chain links TRBV10-3 to TRBJ2-1, with 10 bases identical to TRBD2. The germline gives CDR1 ENHRY, CDR2 SYGVKD. This CDR3 is built from 13 residues. V gave up 6 bases and J gave up 7 bases; unmatched junction bases: 3.

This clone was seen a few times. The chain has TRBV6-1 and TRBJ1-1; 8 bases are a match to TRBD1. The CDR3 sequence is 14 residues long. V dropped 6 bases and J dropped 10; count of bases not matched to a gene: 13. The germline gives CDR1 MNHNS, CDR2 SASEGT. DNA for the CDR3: TGTGCCAGCAGCTCCCGGGACAGGCTCAATGGAGCTTTCTTT. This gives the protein CASSSRDRLNGAFF.

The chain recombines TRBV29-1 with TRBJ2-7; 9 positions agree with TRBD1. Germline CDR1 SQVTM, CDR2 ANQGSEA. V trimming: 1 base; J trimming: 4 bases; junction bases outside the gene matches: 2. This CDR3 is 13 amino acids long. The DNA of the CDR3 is TGCAGCGTTGAAGGGACAGGGGTGTACGAGCAGTACTTC. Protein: CSVEGTGVYEQYF.

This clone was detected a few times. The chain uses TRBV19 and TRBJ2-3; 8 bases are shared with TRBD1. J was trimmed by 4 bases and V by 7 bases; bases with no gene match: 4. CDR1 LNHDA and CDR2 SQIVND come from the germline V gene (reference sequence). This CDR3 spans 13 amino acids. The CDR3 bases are TGTGCCAGTAATGGACAGGGCCCAGATACGCAGTATTTT. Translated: CASNGQGPDTQYF.